This T cell receptor (beta chain) was sequenced during a study of beta chain features in type 1 diabetes. CDR1 and CDR2 (germline): LNHDA, SQIVND (reference sequence). V shed 6 bases, J shed 3 bases, and the junction held 6 bases outside the gene matches. The CDR3 runs 15 residues. Donors contributed one heparinised blood draw apiece, averaging roughly 0.12 L. Investigators reverse transcribed all isolated RNA, so they sequenced expressed TCRB transcripts. Using immunoSEQ multiplex PCR, the repertoire was profiled, and TCRdb retains in-frame clones only, with some absent. The table has approximately 110,000 clones, about two fifths seen once.

Sequenced: stem cell memory CD4+ T cells from blood. The gene calls are TRBV19 and TRBJ2-1; 9 bases are shared with TRBD1. This TCR came from a woman between 18 and 30 years old in good health. CDR3 in DNA: TGTGCCAGTAGACTGACAGGGGGAGGCTACAATGAGCAGTTCTTC. This codes for CASRLTGGGYNEQFF.